This paragraph covers one T cell receptor (beta chain) sequence. Some clones are missing from TCRdb's copy, which holds only in-frame ones; the method was immunoSEQ multiplex PCR. This table has 55,000 or so clones, around four fifths appearing once. Germline loops: CDR1 SGHRS, CDR2 YFSETQ. V gave up 4 bases and J gave up 4 bases, with 19 bases separating them. This CDR3 contains 16 residues. The data stem from a study of memory CD4+ T cells and cytomegalovirus serostatus. Single viable CD3+CD4+CD8-CD45RO+ cells were sorted as the memory CD4+ T cells. Sequenced material: memory CD4+ T cells from blood. This chain connects TRBV5-1 to TRBJ2-3, with D possibly being TRBD2 (5 bases). This TCR was sampled from an adult in good health and CMV-seropositive. CDR3 in amino acids: CASSPGLRASSDTQYF. CDR3 nucleotide sequence: TGCGCCAGCAGCCCCGGTTTGAGGGCGTCGTCAGATACGCAGTATTTT.